Below, 21 T cell receptor beta chains from the same sample are listed, as sequenced in a study of T cell responses to AZD1222 COVID-19 vaccine. TCRdb's copy holds only in-frame clones and misses some; the assay was immunoSEQ multiplex PCR. The sample lists more than 80,000 clones; 85% to 90% were seen once. Sequences were derived from peripheral blood, sampled on day 0 of MenACWY control vaccination. The origin of the receptors is an adult in good health.

The gene calls are TRBV5-1 and TRBJ2-1; TRBD1 matches 9 bases. Per the germline V gene, CDR1 is SGHRS and CDR2 is YFSETQ. The CDR3 has 15 amino acids. The ends lost 1 base at V and 8 bases at J; junction bases unmatched: 7. CDR3 in DNA: TGCGCCAGCAGCTTGCCCCGAGACAGGGGGGATGAGCAGTTCTTC. Protein: CASSLPRDRGDEQFF. The full variable domain, rest sourced from reference TRBV5-1 and TRBJ2-1, is KAGVTQTPRYLIKTRGQQVTLSCSPISGHRSVSWYQQTPGQGLQFLFEYFSETQRNKGNFPGRFSGRQFSNSRSEMNVSTLELGDSALYLCASSLPRDRGDEQFFGPGTRLTVL.

The rearrangement links TRBV5-8 to TRBJ1-6; the D is unclear. The CDR3 loop spans 15 amino acids. Germline V gene data show CDR1 as SGHTS and CDR2 as YDEGEE. Trimming shortened V by 1 base and J by 10 bases, and 15 bases separated the two germline ends. CDR3: CASSLMIGVRSPLHF. CDR3 nucleotides: TGTGCCAGCAGCTTGATGATCGGGGTCCGGTCACCCCTCCACTTT.

This clone was recorded once. This rearrangement joins TRBV6-5 to TRBJ1-1, with a possible D match to TRBD1 (6 bases). Germline V gene lookup returns CDR1 MNHEY and CDR2 SVGAGI. With 2 bases removed from V and 12 bases from J, the gap between germline ends came to 13 bases. The CDR3 has 12 amino acids. This chain's CDR3 is CASSYVGDKTFF. CDR3 DNA sequence: TGTGCCAGCAGTTACGTTGGGGACAAAACTTTCTTT.

V and J are TRBV19 and TRBJ1-4; 12 nucleotides agree with TRBD1. V gave up 1 base and J gave up 10 bases; unmatched junction bases: 4. CDR1 is LNHDA, CDR2 SQIVND, per germline (reference sequence). The CDR3 runs 15 residues. In nucleotides, the CDR3 is TGTGCCAGTAGTATAGTGGGACAGGGGGCAGGAAAACTGTTTTTT. Encoded protein: CASSIVGQGAGKLFF.

The chain uses TRBV12-3 or TRBV12-4 and TRBJ1-1; D might be TRBD1 (5 bases). The ends were cut back, 1 base at V and 10 bases at J, with 13 bases in the middle. The CDR3 runs 13 residues. The CDR3, as DNA: TGTGCCAGCAGTTTAGGAGTTGAGGGGCCAGCTTTCTTT. It is translated as CASSLGVEGPAFF.

The CDR3 sequence: CASSQDQRNYEQYF. CDR3 nucleotides: TGCGCCAGCAGCCAAGATCAACGGAACTACGAGCAGTACTTC. This rearrangement joins TRBV4-1 to TRBJ2-7; D remains ambiguous. The germline CDR1 and CDR2 sequences are MGHRA and YSYEKL. With 0 bases removed from V and 3 bases from J, the gap between germline ends came to 9 bases. This CDR3 has 14 residues.

This clone showed up just once. The sample contains more than one DNA sequence encoding this CDR3. The chain recombines TRBV6-6 with TRBJ1-4, with a possible D match to TRBD1 (5 bases). Per the germline V gene, CDR1 is MNHNY and CDR2 is SVGAGI (reference sequence). This CDR3 spans 11 amino acids. Deletions cut 5 bases from V and 8 bases from J, with 6 bases between. The CDR3: CASSRQEKLFF. In nucleotides, the CDR3 is TGTGCCAGCAGTCGACAGGAAAAACTGTTTTTT.

The chain links TRBV27 to TRBJ1-2; a possible D gene is TRBD1 (6 bases). Germline V lookup: CDR1 MNHEY, CDR2 SMNVEV (reference sequence). This CDR3 has 15 residues. Trimming removed 11 bases from V and 0 bases from J, with 19 bases in between. CDR3 protein: CASTARGAANYGYTF. The CDR3 nucleotides read TGTGCCTCGACCGCACGGGGGGCAGCTAACTATGGCTACACCTTC.

The genes are TRBV16 and TRBJ2-1; TRBD2 matches at 9 bases. Germline lookup yields CDR1 KGHSY and CDR2 FQNENV. The CDR3 spans 14 residues. V dropped 6 bases and J dropped 8; count of bases not matched to a gene: 8. CDR3 nucleotide sequence: TGTGCCAGCAGAGGAGGGACTAGCACCCATGAGCAGTTCTTC. Protein sequence: CASRGGTSTHEQFF.

This clone showed up just a few times. The V call is TRBV24-1, the J call TRBJ1-1, with 7 bases matching TRBD1. CDR3 length equals 13 residues. CDR1 is KGHDR and CDR2 is SFDVKD in the germline V gene. Losses at the gene ends were 5 bases for V and 6 bases for J; bases not matched to a gene: 5. This CDR3 is CATSAPGQSEAFF. For the CDR3, the DNA is TGTGCCACCAGTGCTCCGGGACAGTCTGAAGCTTTCTTT.

V and J are TRBV5-1 and TRBJ2-3; D unclear. Per germline, CDR1 SGHRS and CDR2 YFSETQ. Trimming removed 0 bases at V and 0 bases at J, with 2 bases between. The length of the CDR3 is 13 residues. In nucleotides, the CDR3 is TGCGCCAGCAGCTTGGTAAGCACAGATACGCAGTATTTT. It encodes CASSLVSTDTQYF.

The chain has TRBV29-1 and TRBJ1-1; possibly TRBD1 for D (6 bases). This CDR3 region has 14 residues. Trimming cost V 7 bases and J 1 base, with 16 bases left between them. Germline V gene sequence: CDR1 SQVTM, CDR2 ANQGSEA. The CDR3 DNA reads as TGCAGCGCTTCGTCGGAGGGGGGGAACACTGAAGCTTTCTTT. This translates into CSASSEGGNTEAFF.

V usage is TRBV19 and J usage is TRBJ1-1; D perhaps matches TRBD1 (5 bases). Germline V gene data show CDR1 as LNHDA and CDR2 as SQIVND (reference sequence). The CDR3 is made up of 14 amino acids. V lost 4 bases to trimming and J lost 1 base, with 10 bases between them. The CDR3 protein is CASSTRESNTEAFF. The CDR3 nucleotides are TGTGCCAGTAGTACCAGGGAGTCGAACACTGAAGCTTTCTTT.

This chain joins TRBV19 and TRBJ1-2; D is possibly TRBD1 (6 bases). Germline V CDR1 and CDR2: LNHDA, SQIVND (reference sequence). The V and J ends lost 4 bases and 4 bases respectively, with 16 bases between them. This CDR3 is built from 15 residues. The CDR3 reads CASSNPTGGGYGYTF. As DNA, the CDR3 is TGTGCCAGTAGTAACCCGACAGGTGGGGGCTATGGCTACACCTTC.

The chain carries TRBV5-1 and TRBJ1-1; 8 bases are a match to TRBD1. The CDR3 has 14 amino acids. V lost 5 bases, J lost 5 bases, and 8 bases stayed unmatched. Germline V CDR1 and CDR2: SGHRS, YFSETQ. CDR3 sequence reads: CASRGGQGETEAFF. The CDR3 bases are TGCGCCAGCAGAGGTGGACAGGGTGAAACTGAAGCTTTCTTT.

This chain uses TRBV2 with TRBJ1-1; no firm D call. CDR1 is SNHLY and CDR2 is FYNNEI in the germline V gene. Trimming left V 4 bases short and J 5 bases short, with 11 bases between. The CDR3 has 13 amino acids. In DNA form, the CDR3 reads TGTGCCAGCAGTGCCCTCGGCGGTACTGAAGCTTTCTTT. This gives the protein CASSALGGTEAFF. Filled out from reference TRBV2 and TRBJ1-1, the complete variable domain reads EPEVTQTPSHQVTQMGQEVILRCVPISNHLYFYWYRQILGQKVEFLVSFYNNEISEKSEIFDDQFSVERPDGSNFTLKIRSTKLEDSAMYFCASSALGGTEAFFGQGTRLTVV.

The chain joins TRBV3-1 (or the pseudogene TRBV3-2) to TRBJ2-7; 8 bases are a match to TRBD1. The CDR3 is 16 residues long. Germline lookup yields CDR1 LGHDT and CDR2 YNNKEL (reference sequence). V lost 4 bases and J lost 5; bases outside the gene matches: 13. The CDR3 DNA reads as TGTGCCAGCAGCCCATCCTTGGGGACAGGAGGAAACGAGCAGTACTTC. Translated, it gives CASSPSLGTGGNEQYF.

This chain connects TRBV7-2 to TRBJ1-2; D is ambiguous. The CDR3 length is 12 residues. Germline CDR1 SGHTA, CDR2 FQGNSA. V shed 1 base and J shed 14 bases, with 14 bases lying between them. The CDR3 reads CASSLGISGWTF. The DNA for the CDR3 is TGTGCCAGCAGCTTAGGAATCTCGGGTTGGACCTTC.

The rearrangement links TRBV20-1 to TRBJ1-1; TRBD1 is a possible D gene (6 bases). The CDR3 consists of 12 residues. Trimming stripped 3 bases from V and 5 bases from J, with 10 bases between. The V gene's germline CDR1 is DFQATT and CDR2 SNEGSKA (reference sequence). CDR3 sequence: CSASGTPTEAFF. In nucleotides, the CDR3 is TGCAGTGCTAGTGGGACACCTACTGAAGCTTTCTTT.

This chain links TRBV6-4 with TRBJ1-5; D remains ambiguous. V lost 8 bases and J lost 0, with 8 bases in between. The CDR3 loop spans 13 amino acids. Germline CDR1 reads MRHNA; CDR2 reads SNTAGT. The CDR3 nucleotides read TGTGCCAGCGCCGGAGCTAGCAATCAGCCCCAGCATTTT. As protein: CASAGASNQPQHF.

V usage is TRBV6-2 or TRBV6-3 and J usage is TRBJ1-4; possibly TRBD1 for D (6 bases). V lost 4 bases and J lost 3, with 18 bases in between. The CDR3 totals 17 residues. CDR1 is MNHEY, CDR2 SVGEGT, per germline. The DNA for the CDR3 is TGTGCCAGCAGTTTCAAGGGAGGGGGATTGGCTAATGAAAAACTGTTTTTT. Its protein is CASSFKGGGLANEKLFF.